The TCR beta chain described here comes from a study of Ad26.COV2.S vaccination and SARS-CoV-2 variants. Study summary: This donor came from the COV1001 trial of Ad26.COV2.S. Administration of Ad26.COV2.S was intramuscular, either once or twice 56 days apart.

Stated treatment: some 20 received Ad26.COV2.S at low or high dose, single or two shots; about 5 received placebo; per-sample allocation not given. Sampling took place 63 days after the first vaccine or placebo injection. TCRdb keeps only in-frame clones here, not all; method: immunoSEQ multiplex PCR. The table has roughly 450,000 clones, 80% to 95% seen once. Trimming took off 0 bases at V and 5 bases at J, with 19 bases between the two ends. Looked up from germline, CDR1 is ENHRY and CDR2 is SYGVKD. This CDR3 contains 17 residues. This receptor was obtained from a person between 18 and 60 years old who received the Ad26.COV2.S COVID-19 vaccine or a placebo. The chain links TRBV10-3 to TRBJ2-5, with D tentatively TRBD1 or TRBD2 (5 bases each). Source: peripheral blood, taken in a trial of Ad26.COV2.S vaccine versus placebo. The CDR3: CAISESGVPSNRETQYF. The DNA of the CDR3 is TGTGCCATCAGTGAGTCGGGGGTCCCCTCTAACAGGGAGACCCAGTACTTC.